The clone carrying this TCR beta chain was counted a single time. The CDR3 spans 12 residues. Per the germline V gene, CDR1 is SQVTM and CDR2 is ANQGSEA. The ends were cut back, 5 bases at V and 0 bases at J, with 8 bases in the middle. The data belong to a study of CD8+ T cells in alopecia areata. Study information: Once tofacitinib had been taken for 6 to 18 months, 6 months off drug followed.

The treatment denotes: oral pan-JAK inhibitor, 5-10 mg twice daily. Investigators isolated RNA and reverse transcribed it into cDNA to act as the sequencing template. TCRdb's copy holds only in-frame clones and misses some; the assay was immunoSEQ multiplex PCR. The sample shows 180,000 or so clones, 58% of them seen only once. The clonotype was recovered from a human donor with alopecia areata. The source material was CD4+ T cells sorted from blood, sampled at approximately week 61, from a patient treated with tofacitinib. The rearrangement uses TRBV29-1 and TRBJ2-7; D gene uncertain. CDR3 in amino acids: CSVSPGSYEQYF. In nucleotides, the CDR3 is TGCAGCGTTTCCCCCGGCTCCTACGAGCAGTACTTC.